What follows are 14 T cell receptor beta chains derived from one specimen sequenced in a study of cytomegalovirus exposure and HLA in healthy donors. The primer mix had 60 Vbeta and 13 Jbeta primers. TCRdb keeps only in-frame clones here, not all; method: immunoSEQ multiplex PCR. The table records some 100,000 clones, 65% to 80% of them present only once. The material sequenced was PBMCs. The receptors derive from a woman in her fifties or sixties in good health and CMV-seropositive.

This chain joins TRBV30 and TRBJ1-6; weak D call: TRBD1 (6 bases). Trimming stripped 1 base from V and 10 bases from J, with 20 bases between. The length of the CDR3 is 16 residues. CDR1 and CDR2 (germline): GTSNPN, SVGIG (reference sequence). The CDR3 loop is CAWSGQVVAFRSPLHF. CDR3 sequence (DNA): TGTGCCTGGAGTGGACAGGTTGTTGCCTTTAGGTCACCCCTCCACTTT.

The V and J genes are TRBV19 and TRBJ1-5; D gene unclear. The CDR3 has 15 amino acids. The V and J ends lost 3 bases and 2 bases respectively, with 11 bases between them. Germline V gene data show CDR1 as LNHDA and CDR2 as SQIVND (reference sequence). This chain's CDR3 is CASSMTGIGNQPQHF. The CDR3, as DNA: TGTGCCAGTAGTATGACGGGAATCGGCAATCAGCCCCAGCATTTT. The full variable domain, in which reference TRBV19 and TRBJ1-5 provide the parts outside the CDR3, is DGGITQSPKYLFRKEGQNVTLSCEQNLNHDAMYWYRQDPGQGLRLIYYSQIVNDFQKGDIAEGYSVSREKKESFPLTVTSAQKNPTAFYLCASSMTGIGNQPQHFGDGTRLSIL.

The V call is TRBV5-8, the J call TRBJ2-7; TRBD2 might be the D (6 bases). Germline V gives CDR1 SGHTS, CDR2 YDEGEE. The CDR3 extends over 14 amino acids. The V end lost 0 bases, the J end lost 2 bases, and 9 bases lay between the germline ends. This chain's CDR3 is CASSLGGGTYEQYF. DNA of the CDR3: TGTGCCAGCAGCTTGGGGGGAGGCACCTACGAGCAGTACTTC.

This chain uses TRBV5-1 with TRBJ2-5; D is perhaps TRBD1 (5 bases). Germline V gene data show CDR1 as SGHRS and CDR2 as YFSETQ. The CDR3 loop spans 14 amino acids. Between the trimmed V and J ends, which lost 3 bases and 5 bases, there was a span of 14 bases. This CDR3 is CASSSSGRWETQYF. CDR3 nucleotide sequence: TGCGCCAGCAGCTCCTCAGGGCGATGGGAGACCCAGTACTTC.

This rearrangement joins TRBV5-1 to TRBJ1-2; tentative D call: TRBD1 (5 bases). The CDR3 sequence is 13 residues long. Germline V gene data show CDR1 as SGHRS and CDR2 as YFSETQ. Trimming took off 2 bases at V and 10 bases at J, with 15 bases between the two ends. CDR3 residues: CASSLTAGLDYTF. The CDR3 DNA reads TGCGCCAGCAGCTTAACGGCAGGGCTGGACTACACCTTC. Full variable domain (remainder filled in from reference TRBV5-1 and TRBJ1-2): KAGVTQTPRYLIKTRGQQVTLSCSPISGHRSVSWYQQTPGQGLQFLFEYFSETQRNKGNFPGRFSGRQFSNSRSEMNVSTLELGDSALYLCASSLTAGLDYTFGSGTRLTVV.

The V gene is TRBV7-9, the J gene TRBJ2-3; D not resolved. CDR1 and CDR2 from the germline V gene are SEHNR and FQNEAQ (reference sequence). Trimming took 8 bases from V and 4 from J, leaving 10 bases between them. CDR3 length equals 12 residues. CDR3 region: CASGSSPDTQYF. The CDR3 DNA reads as TGTGCCAGCGGCTCATCCCCAGATACGCAGTATTTT.

This rearrangement joins TRBV5-1 to TRBJ1-1, with TRBD1 as a possible D gene (5 bases). The CDR3 extends over 16 amino acids. Germline CDR1 SGHRS, CDR2 YFSETQ. Trimming left V 4 bases short and J 0 bases short, with 16 bases between. The DNA for the CDR3 is TGCGCCAGCAGCACGGCTAGAAAGGGGATGAACACTGAAGCTTTCTTT. Translation gives CASSTARKGMNTEAFF.

The rearrangement links TRBV6-1 to TRBJ2-7; a weak D match, TRBD1 (5 bases). Germline values: CDR1 MNHNS, CDR2 SASEGT. Trimming removed 11 bases from V and 5 bases from J, with 13 bases in between. The CDR3 sequence is 11 residues long. The CDR3 spells CASAWGNEQYF. The DNA of the CDR3 is TGTGCCTCCGCCTGGGGCAACGAGCAGTACTTC.

This clone was seen more than once but under ten times. This sequence joins TRBV9 and TRBJ2-1; D unclear. CDR3 size: 13 residues. The germline CDR1 and CDR2 sequences are SGDLS and YYNGEE. V shed 2 bases and J shed 7 bases, with 10 bases lying between them. The CDR3 sequence: CASSVTIGNEQFF. The CDR3 DNA is TGTGCCAGCAGCGTGACCATCGGGAATGAGCAGTTCTTC.

V gene TRBV9 combines with J gene TRBJ2-3; a possible D gene is TRBD2 (7 bases). Per germline, CDR1 SGDLS and CDR2 YYNGEE. The CDR3 is made up of 16 amino acids. V shed 4 bases and J shed 3 bases, with 18 bases lying between them. The DNA of the CDR3 is TGTGCCAGCAGCTTTCGTCTAGGGGGAGGGACAGATACGCAGTATTTT. Encoded protein: CASSFRLGGGTDTQYF. The entire variable domain, with the rest obtained from reference TRBV9 and TRBJ2-3, is as follows: DSGVTQTPKHLITATGQRVTLRCSPRSGDLSVYWYQQSLDQGLQFLIQYYNGEERAKGNILERFSAQQFPDLHSELNLSSLELGDSALYFCASSFRLGGGTDTQYFGPGTRLTVL.

The gene calls are TRBV9 and TRBJ1-2; tentative D call: TRBD1 (6 bases). V lost 3 bases and J lost 4, with 16 bases in between. The CDR3 length is 15 residues. CDR1 and CDR2 (germline): SGDLS, YYNGEE. The CDR3 protein is CASSGSRGPGYGYTF. Written as DNA, the CDR3 is TGTGCCAGCAGCGGGAGCAGGGGCCCGGGCTATGGCTACACCTTC.

The chain joins TRBV7-9 to TRBJ1-5; D uncertain. Trimming stripped 1 base from V and 7 bases from J, with 11 bases between. Germline CDR1 is SEHNR and CDR2 is FQNEAQ (reference sequence). CDR3 length equals 14 residues. CDR3 amino acids: CASSLGGLGQPQHF. Here the CDR3 DNA reads TGTGCCAGCAGCTTAGGTGGGTTGGGCCAGCCCCAGCATTTT.

This sequence joins TRBV10-3 and TRBJ1-2; 7 positions match TRBD1. V was clipped by 5 bases and J by 7 bases; unmatched bases: 16. The CDR3 covers 16 residues. The germline CDR1 and CDR2 sequences are ENHRY and SYGVKD. The CDR3 region is CAISQDRDPLFAGYTF. The CDR3 nucleotides read TGTGCCATCAGTCAAGACAGGGACCCATTGTTTGCTGGCTACACCTTC.

V usage is TRBV6-1 and J usage is TRBJ2-3; 8 positions match TRBD2. The length of the CDR3 is 14 residues. The J segment lost 3 bases and the V segment lost 5 bases, leaving 4 bases of the junction unmatched. Germline V gene data show CDR1 as MNHNS and CDR2 as SASEGT. CDR3 sequence: CASSRAGVTDTQYF. CDR3 in DNA: TGTGCCAGCAGTCGAGCGGGAGTGACAGATACGCAGTATTTT.